Listed below are T cell receptor beta chains from one sample, sequenced in a study of blood T cell repertoires in COVID-19. Only in-frame clones appear in the TCRdb table, and some are missing; sequencing was by immunoSEQ multiplex PCR. The sample records about 55,000 clones, more than 70% being singletons. Input material: peripheral blood. Source of these receptors: a human donor in a cohort sampled during active COVID-19. CDR3s include the opening cysteine and the closing phenylalanine or tryptophan. D genes are given only for firm matches. Size values are once, few and many counts, or a class for expanded clones, and some rows have none.

CDR3 DNA,CDR3 protein,J gene,V gene,clone size,D gene
TGTGCCATCAGTGTCAGTGCGGGACAGGGTTTCTCTGGAAACACCATATATTTT,CAISVSAGQGFSGNTIYF,TRBJ1-3,TRBV10-3,.,TRBD1
TGTGCCAGCAGTTTGTTTGACAGGGGGGCGGGAAACACCATATATTTT,CASSLFDRGAGNTIYF,TRBJ1-3,TRBV28,.,TRBD1
TGTGCCAGCAGCTTGATGCCAGGGTCAGGGGCCGGTGAGCAGTTCTTC,CASSLMPGSGAGEQFF,TRBJ2-1,TRBV7-9,few,.
TGTGCCAGCAGCTTATTAGGGAGCGACTATGGCTACACCTTC,CASSLLGSDYGYTF,TRBJ1-2,TRBV7-9,few,.
TGCGCCAGCAGCAACCGGGACAGGGAGACCATGAACACTGAAGCTTTCTTT,CASSNRDRETMNTEAFF,TRBJ1-1,TRBV5-1,.,TRBD1
TGTGCCAGTAGTAGCGATCAGGGGGCATCCGGATACGAGCAGTACTTC,CASSSDQGASGYEQYF,TRBJ2-7,TRBV19,.,TRBD1
TGTGCCAGCAGCCAAGAAACGGGACTGTCCTGGGGTGAGCAGTACTTC,CASSQETGLSWGEQYF,TRBJ2-7,TRBV7-2,once,.
TGTGCCAGCTCCCTCACAGGGGCTGGGGCCAACGTCCTGACTTTC,CASSLTGAGANVLTF,TRBJ2-6,TRBV18,.,TRBD1
TGTGCCACCCAGGACAGGGGATTCACAGATACGCAGTATTTT,CATQDRGFTDTQYF,TRBJ2-3,TRBV24-1,.,TRBD1
TGCGCCAGCAGCCTTCTAGCGGGACAGGTACCCAATGAGCAGTTCTTC,CASSLLAGQVPNEQFF,TRBJ2-1,TRBV5-1,.,.
TGCGCCAGCAGCCGAACGACAGGGGAGACCTACGAGCAGTACTTC,CASSRTTGETYEQYF,TRBJ2-7,TRBV4-1,.,TRBD1
TGTGCCAGCAGCTCGAATGAGGGGAGGGGAGAGACCCAGTACTTC,CASSSNEGRGETQYF,TRBJ2-5,TRBV7-8,.,TRBD2
TGTGCCAGCAGCTTAGGGGGGGTAGGCTCCTACGAGCAGTACTTC,CASSLGGVGSYEQYF,TRBJ2-7,TRBV7-2,.,.
TGTGCCAGCAGCCCCCGGGTGGAGTCTGGAAACACCATATATTTT,CASSPRVESGNTIYF,TRBJ1-3,TRBV7-6,.,.
TGCAGCGTCAGGATGGGGCCCGGGACTAATTCTTACGAGCAGTACTTC,CSVRMGPGTNSYEQYF,TRBJ2-7,TRBV29-1,.,TRBD2
TGTGCCAGCAGCTCAGAACCACGGACAGGAATTTACTTC,CASSSEPRTGIYF,TRBJ2-7,TRBV7-9,once,TRBD1
TGCAGCGTTGAAGGAACCGGGTCTGGCTATGGCTACACCTTC,CSVEGTGSGYGYTF,TRBJ1-2,TRBV29-1,.,.
TGTGCCAGCAGTCCCGGGACAGGGGAAAACATTCAGTACTTC,CASSPGTGENIQYF,TRBJ2-4,TRBV27,.,TRBD1
TGTGCCAGCAGCATCGATAGGGGTGAAAACACCATATATTTT,CASSIDRGENTIYF,TRBJ1-3,TRBV11-2,.,.
TGTGCCAGCAGCCCCCTGGGCAGCTATGGCTACACCTTC,CASSPLGSYGYTF,TRBJ1-2,TRBV6-5,.,.
TGTGCCAGCAGACGTTCACAGGGGGAGCGATCACCCCTCCACTTT,CASRRSQGERSPLHF,TRBJ1-6,TRBV27,once,TRBD1
TGTGCCAGCAGCTTCGAGATATCGAATGAGCAGTTCTTC,CASSFEISNEQFF,TRBJ2-1,TRBV3-1/TRBV3-2,.,.
TGCGCCAGCAGCGCGGCACCGAGGGCCGGGTCGTACGAGCAGTACTTC,CASSAAPRAGSYEQYF,TRBJ2-7,TRBV5-1,.,.
TGTGCCAGCAGCCAAGTAGTTCATGGCACAGATACGCAGTATTTT,CASSQVVHGTDTQYF,TRBJ2-3,TRBV4-2,few,.
TGTGCCAGCAGCCTCTCAGGGATCCCCCAGCATTTT,CASSLSGIPQHF,TRBJ1-5,TRBV12-3/TRBV12-4,.,.
TGTGCCAGCAGCCGGGGACAGGGGCCCTACGAGCAGTACTTC,CASSRGQGPYEQYF,TRBJ2-7,TRBV7-9,.,TRBD1
TGCGCCAGCAGCTTGGGTCCTCTCGGGGACGAGCAGTACTTC,CASSLGPLGDEQYF,TRBJ2-7,TRBV5-1,.,.
TGTGCCAGCAGCTTGGGCGCCGTCTCCTACGAGCAGTACTTC,CASSLGAVSYEQYF,TRBJ2-7,TRBV5-4,.,.
TGTGCCAGCAGCTTGGGACAAAGCAATGAGCAGTTCTTC,CASSLGQSNEQFF,TRBJ2-1,TRBV5-6,once,.
TGTGCCATCAGTGAGTCGAGGTCAGGGGATACGCAGTATTTT,CAISESRSGDTQYF,TRBJ2-3,TRBV10-3,.,.
TGTGCCTGGAGTGTAGGGGACACTGAAGCTTTCTTT,CAWSVGDTEAFF,TRBJ1-1,TRBV30,.,.
TGCGCCAGCGGTACTCAATGGGCGAACACTGAAGCTTTCTTT,CASGTQWANTEAFF,TRBJ1-1,TRBV4-1,.,.
TGCAGCGTTGAACGGCGGAACTCTGGAAACACCATATATTTT,CSVERRNSGNTIYF,TRBJ1-3,TRBV29-1,.,.
TGCGCCAGCAGCCCCTACTCCGGGACAGTCTCCTACGAGCAGTACTTC,CASSPYSGTVSYEQYF,TRBJ2-7,TRBV5-1,.,TRBD1
TGTGCCAGCAGACCGAAAGGGGCCGCTGGTGAAAAACTGTTTTTT,CASRPKGAAGEKLFF,TRBJ1-4,TRBV27,.,.
TGCGCCAGCAGTCAGTCAGGGGGCTCACTTCCGGGGGAGACCCAGTACTTC,CASSQSGGSLPGETQYF,TRBJ2-5,TRBV5-1,.,TRBD1
TGCGCCAGCAGTGACGACCGGAGCACTGAAGCTTTCTTT,CASSDDRSTEAFF,TRBJ1-1,TRBV10-2,.,.
TGTGCCAGCAGCCCGGGACAGGGTTTTGAGACCCAGTACTTC,CASSPGQGFETQYF,TRBJ2-5,TRBV14,once,TRBD1
TGTGCCAGTAGTACGGCACAGGAGAGCTCCTACGAGCAGTACTTC,CASSTAQESSYEQYF,TRBJ2-7,TRBV19,.,.
TGTGCCTGGAGCACCGAGACAGCGGGAAACACCATATATTTT,CAWSTETAGNTIYF,TRBJ1-3,TRBV30,.,.
TGTGCCAGCAGTGTCCGCCCGGGACAGGGGTACTATGGCTACACCTTC,CASSVRPGQGYYGYTF,TRBJ1-2,TRBV6-1,few,TRBD1
TGTGCCAGTAGTAGCAGGGGTTCGGGAGGAGCTTTCTTT,CASSSRGSGGAFF,TRBJ1-1,TRBV19,once,.
TGTGCCAGCAGCCAAGACCGGACTAGAAACATTCAGTACTTC,CASSQDRTRNIQYF,TRBJ2-4,TRBV4-2,few,TRBD2